These 11 T cell receptor beta chains originate from one sample sequenced in a study of shared T cell receptors in the human thymus (dated by TCRdb to the early 2020s). Library preparation was by the immunoSEQ multiplex PCR assay. What TCRdb holds here is the immuneACCESS table cut down to in-frame rearrangements. Part of the clones is not present; checked against another copy, under half of the missing clones reflect an unresolved V gene, and the others are unexplained. A total of about 610,000 clones appear in this sample, more than 75% of them only once. The ten largest account for approximately 0.011% of the sample. These data were also filed under a second study, of human thymus T cells.

Sequencing used thymocytes. The receptors come from a boy younger than two with a congenital heart defect. Donor details come from another sample of the same person, matched by shared clones.

The chain joins TRBV23-1 to TRBJ2-7; TRBD1 is a possible D gene (6 bases). Being an ORF, TRBV23-1 has a function that is uncertain. V was shortened by 1 base and J by 2 bases, with 12 bases between the two germline ends. This CDR3 is 15 amino acids long. The CDR3 region is CASSQYPAGAYEQYF. In DNA form, the CDR3 reads TGCGCCAGCAGTCAATACCCTGCAGGGGCCTACGAGCAGTACTTC.

The gene calls are TRBV2 and TRBJ1-2; the match to TRBD1 covers 10 bases. After removal of 0 bases from V and 3 bases from J, the junction contained 13 bases not matched to a gene. CDR3 length: 19 amino acids. Germline V CDR1 and CDR2: SNHLY, FYNNEI. CDR3 region: CASSEALRDRGPPDYGYTF. CDR3 nucleotides: TGTGCCAGCAGTGAAGCGCTTCGGGACAGGGGTCCTCCTGACTATGGCTACACCTTC.

The CDR3 loop reads CASSLVTAGDIQYF. The DNA for the CDR3 is TGTGCCAGCAGCTTAGTCACGGCGGGGGACATTCAGTACTTC. The chain links TRBV11-2 to TRBJ2-4, with 7 bases identical to TRBD2. Trimming at V came to 1 base and at J to 8 bases, leaving 5 bases not matched to a gene. Germline V CDR1 and CDR2: SGHAT, FQNNGV. There are 14 residues in the CDR3.

As to this clone: The same CDR3 is also encoded by other DNA sequences in this sample. The chain links TRBV5-4 to TRBJ2-7; 14 positions agree with TRBD2. The CDR3 sequence is 16 residues long. Germline CDR1 is SGHNT and CDR2 is YYREEE (reference sequence). Losses at the gene ends were 5 bases for V and 6 bases for J; bases not matched to a gene: 10. Written as DNA, the CDR3 is TGTGCCAGCAGTGTGAGACTAGCGGGAGGGCCACTCGAGCAGTACTTC. Protein product: CASSVRLAGGPLEQYF.

The rearrangement links TRBV7-9 to TRBJ1-4; 9 bases match TRBD1. V trimming: 2 bases; J trimming: 8 bases; junction bases outside the gene matches: 9. From germline, CDR1 is SEHNR and CDR2 FQNEAQ (reference sequence). The CDR3 spans 16 residues. In DNA, the CDR3 is TGTGCCAGCAGCTTACAGAGGACAGGGGAGAAGGAAAAACTGTTTTTT. Translation: CASSLQRTGEKEKLFF.

The chain carries TRBV27 and TRBJ2-2; possibly TRBD1 for D (6 bases). The CDR3 has 17 amino acids. CDR1 and CDR2 from the germline V gene are MNHEY and SMNVEV (reference sequence). Trimming stripped 3 bases from V and 0 bases from J, with 14 bases between. The chain's CDR3 is CASSFGTPYPNTGELFF. The DNA for the CDR3 is TGTGCCAGCAGTTTCGGGACACCTTACCCGAACACCGGGGAGCTGTTTTTT.

The chain uses TRBV9 and TRBJ2-3; TRBD1 matches at 8 bases. V gave up 2 bases and J gave up 1 base; unmatched junction bases: 9. Germline values: CDR1 SGDLS, CDR2 YYNGEE. The CDR3 covers 17 residues. CDR3 loop: CASSVFYRGSRTDTQYF. Here the CDR3 DNA reads TGTGCCAGCAGCGTGTTTTACAGGGGGTCCCGCACAGATACGCAGTATTTT. Based on the CDR3 plus reference TRBV9 and TRBJ2-3, the full variable domain is DSGVTQTPKHLITATGQRVTLRCSPRSGDLSVYWYQQSLDQGLQFLIQYYNGEERAKGNILERFSAQQFPDLHSELNLSSLELGDSALYFCASSVFYRGSRTDTQYFGPGTRLTVL.

The gene calls are TRBV6-1 and TRBJ1-5, with 9 bases matching TRBD1. The CDR3 covers 16 residues. The V gene's germline CDR1 is MNHNS and CDR2 SASEGT. V lost 4 bases to trimming and J lost 5 bases; unmatched junction nucleotides: 9. The CDR3 spells CASSVPDRGWHQPQHF. The CDR3 bases are TGTGCCAGCAGTGTCCCGGACAGGGGTTGGCATCAGCCCCAGCATTTT.

This chain connects TRBV7-2 to TRBJ2-6, with D possibly TRBD2 on 6 matching bases. Trimming took off 6 bases at V and 0 bases at J, with 15 bases between the two ends. This CDR3 spans 17 amino acids. CDR1 is SGHTA, CDR2 FQGNSA, per germline. CDR3 sequence (DNA): TGTGCCAGCAGTACTATGGAGGGGATCTCTGGGGCCAACGTCCTGACTTTC. Its translation is CASSTMEGISGANVLTF.

This sequence joins TRBV20-1 and TRBJ2-7; D remains unclear. Germline lookup yields CDR1 DFQATT and CDR2 SNEGSKA (reference sequence). Between the trimmed V and J ends, which lost 6 bases and 5 bases, there was a span of 11 bases. CDR3 size: 11 residues. The CDR3 nucleotides read TGCAGTGCAAGCTGTTCTGACGAGCAGTACTTC. The encoded protein is CSASCSDEQYF.

J is TRBJ2-1 and V is TRBV6-5; possibly TRBD2 for D (7 bases). The length of the CDR3 is 16 residues. Germline V gives CDR1 MNHEY, CDR2 SVGAGI. V lost 4 bases and J 5 bases, leaving 18 bases between the germline ends. The CDR3 DNA follows: TGTGCCAGCAGTTGGGGGGGCGCGGGAGCTCACAATGAGCAGTTCTTC. It encodes CASSWGGAGAHNEQFF.